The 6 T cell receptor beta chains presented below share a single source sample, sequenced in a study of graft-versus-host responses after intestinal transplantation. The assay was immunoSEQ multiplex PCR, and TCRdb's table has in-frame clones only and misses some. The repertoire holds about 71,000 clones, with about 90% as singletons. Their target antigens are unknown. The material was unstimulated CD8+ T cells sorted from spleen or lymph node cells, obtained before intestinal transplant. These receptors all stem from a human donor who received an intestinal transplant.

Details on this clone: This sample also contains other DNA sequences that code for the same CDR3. The CDR3 region is CASSQVTGGSYNEQFF. Here the CDR3 DNA reads TGCGCCAGCAGCCAAGTGACGGGGGGCAGCTACAATGAGCAGTTCTTC. The gene calls are TRBV4-1 and TRBJ2-1, with D possibly TRBD2 on 7 matching bases. Trimming removed 1 base at V and 3 bases at J, with 13 bases between. The CDR3 length is 16 residues. Germline loops: CDR1 MGHRA, CDR2 YSYEKL.

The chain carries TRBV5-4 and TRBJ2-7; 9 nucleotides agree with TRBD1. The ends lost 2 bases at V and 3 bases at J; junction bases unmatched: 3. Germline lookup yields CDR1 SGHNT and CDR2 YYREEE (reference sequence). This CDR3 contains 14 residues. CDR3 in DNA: TGTGCCAGCAGCTTTGGGACAGGGAGCTACGAGCAGTACTTC. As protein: CASSFGTGSYEQYF.

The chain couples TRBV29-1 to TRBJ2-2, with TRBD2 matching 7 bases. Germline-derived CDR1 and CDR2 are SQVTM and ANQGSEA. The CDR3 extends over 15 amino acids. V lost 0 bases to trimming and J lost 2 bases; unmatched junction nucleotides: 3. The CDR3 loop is CSVEERGVNTGELFF. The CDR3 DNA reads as TGCAGCGTTGAAGAACGGGGGGTTAACACCGGGGAGCTGTTTTTT.

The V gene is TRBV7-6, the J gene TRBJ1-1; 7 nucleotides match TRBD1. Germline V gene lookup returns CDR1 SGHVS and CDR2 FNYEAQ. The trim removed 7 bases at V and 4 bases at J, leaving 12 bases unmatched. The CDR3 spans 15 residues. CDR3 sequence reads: CASTHSGAGGTEAFF. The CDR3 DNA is TGTGCCAGCACCCACTCGGGGGCAGGGGGCACTGAAGCTTTCTTT. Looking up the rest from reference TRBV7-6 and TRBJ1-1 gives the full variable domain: GAGVSQSPRYKVTKRGQDVALRCDPISGHVSLYWYRQALGQGPEFLTYFNYEAQQDKSGLPNDRFSAERPEGSISTLTIQRTEQRDSAMYRCASTHSGAGGTEAFFGQGTRLTVV.

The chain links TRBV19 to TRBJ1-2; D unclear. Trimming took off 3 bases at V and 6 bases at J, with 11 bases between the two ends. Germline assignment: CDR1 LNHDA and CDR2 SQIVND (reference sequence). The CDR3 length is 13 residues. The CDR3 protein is CASSIGGLDGYTF. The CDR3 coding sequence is TGTGCCAGTAGTATTGGAGGGTTGGATGGCTACACCTTC.

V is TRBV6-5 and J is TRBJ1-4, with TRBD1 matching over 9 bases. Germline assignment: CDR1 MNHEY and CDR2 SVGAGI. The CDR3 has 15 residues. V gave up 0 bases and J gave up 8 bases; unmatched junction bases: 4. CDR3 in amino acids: CASSYSGTGFEKLFF. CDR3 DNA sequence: TGTGCCAGCAGTTACTCGGGGACAGGGTTCGAAAAACTGTTTTTT.